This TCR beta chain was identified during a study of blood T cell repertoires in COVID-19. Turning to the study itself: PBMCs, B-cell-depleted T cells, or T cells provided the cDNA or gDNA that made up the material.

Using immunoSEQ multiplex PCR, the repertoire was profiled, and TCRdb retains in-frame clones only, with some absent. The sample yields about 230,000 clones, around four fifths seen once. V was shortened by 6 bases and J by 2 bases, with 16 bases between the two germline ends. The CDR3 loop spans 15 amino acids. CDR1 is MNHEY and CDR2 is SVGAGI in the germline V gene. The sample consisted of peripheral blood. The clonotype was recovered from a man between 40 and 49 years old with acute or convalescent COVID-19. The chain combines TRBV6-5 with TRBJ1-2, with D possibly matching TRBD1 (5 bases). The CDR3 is CASRGKTASNYGYTF. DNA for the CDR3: TGTGCCAGCAGGGGAAAGACAGCCTCGAACTATGGCTACACCTTC.